A single sample gave rise to the 13 T cell receptor beta chains below, sequenced in a study of T cell repertoires in cytomegalovirus infection. TCRdb ran MiXCR on the reads and lists one entry per CDR3 protein. Of roughly 800,000 distinct CDR3 sequences in the sample, 25% to 35% were seen once. Antigens of these TCRs are unknown. Sample: cultured CD8+ T cells from PBMCs, taken from culture after CMV antigen stimulation. The receptor source for this set is a human donor in good health (CMV status not recorded). Some clones in this sample may be carry-over from other donors' samples.

This clonotype was picked up a small number of times. The CDR3 spells CASMGHSGIYNEQFF. CDR3 DNA: TGTGCCAGTATGGGGCATAGCGGGATTTACAATGAGCAGTTCTTC. The rearrangement uses TRBV19 and TRBJ2-1; 8 bases align to TRBD2. CDR1 is LNHDA, CDR2 SQIVND, per germline (reference sequence). V was clipped by 7 bases and J by 4 bases; unmatched bases: 9. The CDR3 spans 15 residues.

The chain couples TRBV4-1 to TRBJ1-2; D is undetermined. Germline loops: CDR1 MGHRA, CDR2 YSYEKL. This CDR3 is 16 amino acids long. Trimming removed 0 bases at V and 8 bases at J, with 19 bases between. The CDR3 loop is CASSQDMRSGWWGYTF. The CDR3 DNA is TGCGCCAGCAGCCAAGATATGAGGTCGGGGTGGTGGGGCTACACCTTC.

This clonotype was counted a few times. The V call is TRBV7-9, the J call TRBJ2-1; 8 bases agree with TRBD1. CDR1 SEHNR and CDR2 FQNEAQ come from the germline V gene (reference sequence). Losses at the gene ends were 4 bases for V and 1 base for J; bases not matched to a gene: 6. The length of the CDR3 is 16 residues. CDR3 sequence reads: CASSSDRALSYNEQFF. The CDR3 coding sequence is TGTGCCAGCAGCTCGGACAGGGCCCTTTCCTACAATGAGCAGTTCTTC.

This clonotype was recorded many times. J is TRBJ2-3 and V is TRBV7-8; 7 nucleotides align to TRBD1. Germline CDR1 reads SGHVS; CDR2 reads FQNEAQ. The CDR3 spans 16 residues. V was clipped by 3 bases and J by 2 bases; unmatched bases: 8. The CDR3 spells CASSFLSTGLTDTQYF. The CDR3 coding sequence is TGTGCCAGCAGCTTCCTTTCGACAGGGCTCACAGATACGCAGTATTTT.

The CDR3 nucleotides read TGTGCCAGCAGTTACCTTTCCCCGGAGTATGAAAAACTGTTTTTT. It translates to CASSYLSPEYEKLFF. The rearrangement links TRBV6-5 to TRBJ1-4; D remains ambiguous. This CDR3 has 15 amino acids. V was pared by 2 bases and J by 6 bases, with 13 bases between. The V gene's germline CDR1 is MNHEY and CDR2 SVGAGI.

The V call is TRBV18, the J call TRBJ1-1; tentatively, D is TRBD1 (5 bases). The germline CDR1 and CDR2 sequences are KGHSH and LQKENI. The CDR3 is made up of 16 amino acids. Between the trimmed V and J ends, which lost 3 bases and 4 bases, there was a span of 18 bases. The CDR3 coding sequence is TGTGCCAGCTCACCCCCAGGCAGGGTCCATAGCACTGAAGCTTTCTTT. Translating it yields CASSPPGRVHSTEAFF.

The chain couples TRBV27 to TRBJ1-5; D gene uncertain. CDR1 and CDR2 (germline): MNHEY, SMNVEV (reference sequence). Trimming took off 3 bases at V and 7 bases at J, with 16 bases between the two ends. The CDR3 extends over 15 amino acids. This CDR3 reads CASSFLGPGPQPQHF. CDR3 sequence (DNA): TGTGCCAGCAGTTTCCTAGGACCCGGTCCCCAGCCCCAGCATTTT.

This clonotype was detected a few times. The CDR3 is CASSPWDSSNYGYTF. Here the CDR3 DNA reads TGTGCCAGCAGTCCTTGGGACAGCTCTAACTATGGCTACACCTTC. J is TRBJ1-2 and V is TRBV27, with TRBD1 matching over 7 bases. The ends lost 5 bases at V and 0 bases at J; junction bases unmatched: 6. The germline CDR1 and CDR2 sequences are MNHEY and SMNVEV (reference sequence). The CDR3 consists of 15 residues.

V is TRBV12-3 or TRBV12-4 and J is TRBJ2-7; maybe TRBD2 (5 bases). V was clipped by 0 bases and J by 7 bases, with 10 bases between them. This CDR3 has 13 amino acids. CDR3 sequence: CASSLASSGEQYF. DNA of the CDR3: TGTGCCAGCAGTTTAGCCTCGAGCGGAGAGCAGTACTTC.

The chain employs TRBV19 and TRBJ2-1, with D uncertain. This CDR3 contains 15 residues. V dropped 2 bases and J dropped 4 bases, with 12 bases sitting between them. In germline, CDR1 is LNHDA, CDR2 SQIVND (reference sequence). CDR3 bases: TGTGCCAGTAGTATATTCCAAAACTTATACAATGAGCAGTTCTTC. Protein product: CASSIFQNLYNEQFF.

This chain joins TRBV7-2 and TRBJ1-5; D is possibly TRBD1 (5 bases). The V gene's germline CDR1 is SGHTA and CDR2 FQGNSA. This CDR3 comprises 16 residues. Trimming stripped 0 bases from V and 0 bases from J, with 9 bases between. In DNA, the CDR3 is TGTGCCAGCAGCTTAGCCGACAGTTATAGCAATCAGCCCCAGCATTTT. This sequence encodes CASSLADSYSNQPQHF.

This chain connects TRBV5-1 to TRBJ1-2; 9 nucleotides line up with TRBD1. Germline-derived CDR1 and CDR2 are SGHRS and YFSETQ. CDR3 length equals 14 residues. With 1 base clipped from V and 6 bases from J, the junction kept 4 bases outside the gene matches. The CDR3 spells CASSLTGGIDGYTF. In DNA form, the CDR3 reads TGCGCCAGCAGCTTGACAGGGGGCATCGATGGCTACACCTTC.

This CDR3 is CASSTLPDRAYGYTF. The DNA of the CDR3 is TGTGCCAGTAGTACTCTTCCGGACAGGGCTTATGGCTACACCTTC. The genes are TRBV19 and TRBJ1-2; TRBD1 matches 8 bases. CDR3 length: 15 residues. Germline V gene lookup returns CDR1 LNHDA and CDR2 SQIVND (reference sequence). Losses at the gene ends were 4 bases for V and 5 bases for J; bases not matched to a gene: 9.